A selection of T cell receptor beta chains follows, all from one sample in a study of OX40 agonist ivuxolimab in advanced cancers. The table came from immunoSEQ multiplex PCR; TCRdb's copy has only in-frame clones and leaves some out. In the table there are 55,000 to 85,000 clones, just over 85% of which are singletons. The sample in question was CD4+ or CD8+ T cells sorted from blood, obtained in a trial of the OX40 agonist ivuxolimab. The receptor source for this set is an adult with an advanced solid tumor such as melanoma, head and neck, liver or kidney cancer. Both conserved end residues are part of each CDR3. D genes are given only for firm matches. Size values are once, few and many counts, or a class for expanded clones, and some rows have none.

v_call	d_call	clone_size	j_call	cdr3_aa	cdr3_nt
TRBV28	TRBD1	once	TRBJ2-5	CATRDRGTETQYF	TGTGCCACCAGGGACAGGGGGACAGAGACCCAGTACTTC
TRBV30	TRBD2	.	TRBJ2-1	CAWTSSGLYNEQFF	TGTGCCTGGACGTCTAGCGGACTCTACAATGAGCAGTTCTTC
TRBV27	.	.	TRBJ2-7	CASRPNSGDEQYF	TGTGCCAGCAGACCGAATTCAGGGGACGAGCAGTACTTC
TRBV28	.	.	TRBJ1-1	CASSFPGRGMNTEAFF	TGTGCCAGCAGTTTCCCCGGCAGGGGAATGAACACTGAAGCTTTCTTT
TRBV6-1	.	.	TRBJ2-3	CAGGQLPDTQYF	TGTGCCGGAGGACAGCTTCCAGATACGCAGTATTTT
TRBV5-6	.	.	TRBJ1-5	CASSSAARVGQPQHF	TGTGCCAGCAGCTCTGCTGCCAGGGTGGGTCAGCCCCAGCATTTT
TRBV29-1	.	.	TRBJ1-2	CSVDIGTNDGYTF	TGCAGCGTTGACATCGGTACCAATGATGGCTACACCTTC
TRBV5-1	TRBD1	.	TRBJ2-7	CASSPRDRGTYEQYF	TGCGCCAGCAGCCCTCGGGACAGGGGAACCTACGAGCAGTACTTC
TRBV19	.	.	TRBJ1-1	CASSVDTENTEAFF	TGTGCCAGTAGTGTAGATACAGAGAACACTGAAGCTTTCTTT
TRBV10-3	TRBD2	.	TRBJ2-3	CAISEGGLAGSFTDTQYF	TGTGCCATCAGTGAGGGTGGTCTAGCGGGGAGTTTCACAGATACGCAGTATTTT
TRBV28	.	.	TRBJ1-2	CASSLLTTGSLGYTF	TGTGCCAGCAGTTTACTGACAACAGGCTCCCTGGGCTACACCTTC
TRBV25-1	TRBD1	.	TRBJ2-1	CASKGLGTGKDEQFF	TGTGCCAGTAAAGGGCTTGGGACAGGTAAAGATGAGCAGTTCTTC
TRBV7-2	TRBD2	few	TRBJ2-5	CASSPGLAEETQYF	TGTGCCAGCAGCCCGGGACTAGCGGAAGAGACCCAGTACTTC
TRBV4-2	.	.	TRBJ2-7	CASSQVIGTDYEQYF	TGTGCCAGCAGCCAGGTAATCGGGACGGATTACGAGCAGTACTTC
TRBV7-9	TRBD1	.	TRBJ1-5	CASSPGQGGNQPQHF	TGTGCCAGCAGTCCAGGACAGGGTGGGAATCAGCCCCAGCATTTT
TRBV30	.	.	TRBJ1-5	CAWTKDSNQPQHF	TGTGCCTGGACTAAGGACAGCAATCAGCCCCAGCATTTT
TRBV6-6	TRBD1	.	TRBJ2-2	CASSWGQGNTGELFF	TGTGCCAGCAGTTGGGGACAGGGGAACACCGGGGAGCTGTTTTTT
TRBV7-2	.	.	TRBJ2-7	CASSLSGSSSYEQYF	TGTGCCAGCAGCTTATCGGGATCAAGCTCCTACGAGCAGTACTTC
TRBV5-1	TRBD2	.	TRBJ2-4	CASSLGLAGGLAKNIQYF	TGCGCCAGCAGCTTGGGACTAGCGGGAGGGCTAGCCAAAAACATTCAGTACTTC
TRBV11-2	.	.	TRBJ2-7	CASSRTVLSYEQYF	TGTGCCAGCAGCCGGACAGTGCTATCCTACGAGCAGTACTTC
TRBV6-5	.	.	TRBJ1-4	CASSSNQGEHEKLFF	TGTGCCAGCAGTTCCAATCAGGGAGAGCATGAAAAACTGTTTTTT
TRBV9	.	few	TRBJ2-7	CASSVGGAEQYF	TGTGCCAGCAGCGTAGGGGGCGCCGAGCAGTACTTC
TRBV21-1	.	.	TRBJ2-3	CASSKESRGSGDTQYF	TGTGCCAGCAGCAAAGAATCCCGCGGGAGTGGAGATACGCAGTATTTT
TRBV7-6	.	.	TRBJ2-1	CASRRNAAYNEQFF	TGTGCCAGCAGGCGGAACGCCGCCTACAATGAGCAGTTCTTC
TRBV5-1	TRBD1	.	TRBJ2-1	CASSYETGTAYNEQFF	TGCGCCAGCAGCTACGAGACAGGGACCGCCTACAATGAGCAGTTCTTC
TRBV28	.	.	TRBJ2-2	CASRRHRSEVAGELFF	TGTGCCAGCAGGCGTCATCGATCTGAAGTGGCCGGGGAGCTGTTTTTT
TRBV4-1	TRBD1	.	TRBJ1-5	CASSQVVETGGYNQPQHF	TGCGCCAGCAGCCAAGTAGTCGAGACAGGGGGTTACAATCAGCCCCAGCATTTT
TRBV25-1	TRBD1	.	TRBJ2-7	CASSDPGQGRSYEQYF	TGTGCCAGCAGTGATCCCGGACAGGGTCGGTCCTACGAGCAGTACTTC
TRBV30	TRBD1	.	TRBJ1-6	CACRTGNNSPLHF	TGTGCCTGCCGGACAGGCAATAATTCACCCCTCCACTTT
TRBV5-1	.	.	TRBJ2-1	CASSSGTRLFIEQFF	TGCGCCAGCAGCTCCGGGACCCGACTTTTTATTGAGCAGTTCTTC
TRBV9	.	once	TRBJ1-3	CASSVDLGAGADSGNTIYF	TGTGCCAGCAGCGTAGACCTTGGGGCAGGGGCAGACTCTGGAAACACCATATATTTT
TRBV28	TRBD2	.	TRBJ2-4	CASSLAGVQGNIQYF	TGTGCCAGCAGTTTAGCGGGAGTCCAGGGAAACATTCAGTACTTC
TRBV19	TRBD1	.	TRBJ1-2	CASSTGQGPYGYTF	TGTGCCAGTAGTACGGGACAGGGCCCCTATGGCTACACCTTC
TRBV7-9	TRBD1	.	TRBJ2-7	CASSLGQGVTYEQYF	TGTGCCAGCAGCCTTGGACAGGGAGTGACCTACGAGCAGTACTTC
TRBV18	.	.	TRBJ2-1	CASSPMAGSSYNEQFF	TGTGCCAGCTCACCAATGGCGGGGAGCTCCTACAATGAGCAGTTCTTC
TRBV5-4	TRBD1	.	TRBJ2-2	CASRNPGQGRDTGELFF	TGTGCCAGCAGAAACCCGGGACAGGGGAGGGACACCGGGGAGCTGTTTTTT
TRBV5-5	.	.	TRBJ1-5	CASSLASNQPQHF	TGTGCCAGCAGCTTGGCCTCCAATCAGCCCCAGCATTTT
TRBV28	TRBD1	.	TRBJ1-5	CASRGGNGNQPQHF	TGTGCCAGCAGAGGGGGCAATGGAAATCAGCCCCAGCATTTT
TRBV6-5	.	.	TRBJ2-1	CASRGAPPLHNEQFF	TGTGCCAGCAGGGGAGCGCCCCCGCTACACAATGAGCAGTTCTTC
TRBV30	.	.	TRBJ2-7	CAYRAAYEQYF	TGTGCCTACAGGGCGGCCTACGAGCAGTACTTC